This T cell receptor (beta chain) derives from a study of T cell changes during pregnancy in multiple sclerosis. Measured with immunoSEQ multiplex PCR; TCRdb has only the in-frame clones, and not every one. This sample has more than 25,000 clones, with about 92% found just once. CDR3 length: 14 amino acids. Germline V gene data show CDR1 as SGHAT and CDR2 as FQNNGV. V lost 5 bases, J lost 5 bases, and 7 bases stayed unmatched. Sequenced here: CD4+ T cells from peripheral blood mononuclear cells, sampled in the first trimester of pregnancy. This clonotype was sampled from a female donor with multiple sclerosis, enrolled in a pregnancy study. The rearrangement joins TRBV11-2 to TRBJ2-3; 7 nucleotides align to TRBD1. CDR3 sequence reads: CASSNRGLGDTQYF. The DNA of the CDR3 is TGTGCCAGCAGCAATAGGGGGCTGGGAGATACGCAGTATTTT.